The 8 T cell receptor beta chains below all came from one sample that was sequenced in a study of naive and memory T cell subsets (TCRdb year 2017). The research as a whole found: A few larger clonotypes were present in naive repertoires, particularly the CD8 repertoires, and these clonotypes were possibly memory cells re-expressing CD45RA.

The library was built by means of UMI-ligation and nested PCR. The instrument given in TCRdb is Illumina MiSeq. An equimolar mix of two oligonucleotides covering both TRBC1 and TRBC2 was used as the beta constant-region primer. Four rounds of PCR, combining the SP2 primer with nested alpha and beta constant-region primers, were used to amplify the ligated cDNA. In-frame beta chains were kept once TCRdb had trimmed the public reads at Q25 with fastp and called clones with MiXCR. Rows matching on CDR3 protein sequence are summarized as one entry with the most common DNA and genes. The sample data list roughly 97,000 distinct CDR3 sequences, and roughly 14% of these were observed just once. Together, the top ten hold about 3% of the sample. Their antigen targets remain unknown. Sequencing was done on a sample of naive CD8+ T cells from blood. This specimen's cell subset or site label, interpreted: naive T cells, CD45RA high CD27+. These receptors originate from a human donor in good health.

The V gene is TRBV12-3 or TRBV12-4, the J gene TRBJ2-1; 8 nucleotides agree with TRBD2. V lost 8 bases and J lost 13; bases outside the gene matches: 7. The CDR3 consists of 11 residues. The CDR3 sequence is CASRGAGGQFF. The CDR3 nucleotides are TGTGCCAGCCGGGGGGCGGGAGGACAGTTCTTC.

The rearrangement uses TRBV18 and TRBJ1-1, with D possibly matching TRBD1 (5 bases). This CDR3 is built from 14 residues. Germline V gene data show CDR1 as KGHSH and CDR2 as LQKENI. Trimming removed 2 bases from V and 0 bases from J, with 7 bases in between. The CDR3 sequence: CASSPWDLNTEAFF. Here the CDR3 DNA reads TGTGCCAGCTCACCATGGGACCTGAACACTGAAGCTTTCTTT.

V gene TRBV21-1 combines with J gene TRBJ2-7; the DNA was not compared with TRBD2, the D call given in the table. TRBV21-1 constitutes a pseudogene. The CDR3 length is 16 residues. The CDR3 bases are TGTGCCAGCAGCACCGAACCGACTAGTTACTCCTACGAGCAGTACTTC. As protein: CASSTEPTSYSYEQYF.

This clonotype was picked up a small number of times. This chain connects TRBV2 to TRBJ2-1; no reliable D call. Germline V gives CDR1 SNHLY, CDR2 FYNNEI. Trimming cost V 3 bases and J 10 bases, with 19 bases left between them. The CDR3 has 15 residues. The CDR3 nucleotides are TGTGCCAGCAGTGAGCCACCGGGCCCGGCGGACGAGCAGTTCTTC. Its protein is CASSEPPGPADEQFF.

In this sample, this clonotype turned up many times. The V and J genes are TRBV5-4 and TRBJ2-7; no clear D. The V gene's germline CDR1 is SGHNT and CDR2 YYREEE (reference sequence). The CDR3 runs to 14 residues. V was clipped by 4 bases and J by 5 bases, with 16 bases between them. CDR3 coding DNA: TGTGCCAGCAGCCGAGGTCTAACGCAGGACGAGCAGTACTTC. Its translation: CASSRGLTQDEQYF. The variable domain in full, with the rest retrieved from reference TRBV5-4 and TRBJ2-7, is ETGVTQSPTHLIKTRGQQVTLRCSSQSGHNTVSWYQQALGQGPQFIFQYYREEENGRGNFPPRFSGLQFPNYSSELNVNALELDDSALYLCASSRGLTQDEQYFGPGTRLTVT.

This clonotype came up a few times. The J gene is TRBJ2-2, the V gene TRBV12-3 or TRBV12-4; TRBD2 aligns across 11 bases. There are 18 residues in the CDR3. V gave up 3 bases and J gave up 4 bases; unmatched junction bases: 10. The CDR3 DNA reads TGTGCCAGCAGTTTGTGGGTAGCGGGAGGGCTAAGCACCGGGGAGCTGTTTTTT. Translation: CASSLWVAGGLSTGELFF.

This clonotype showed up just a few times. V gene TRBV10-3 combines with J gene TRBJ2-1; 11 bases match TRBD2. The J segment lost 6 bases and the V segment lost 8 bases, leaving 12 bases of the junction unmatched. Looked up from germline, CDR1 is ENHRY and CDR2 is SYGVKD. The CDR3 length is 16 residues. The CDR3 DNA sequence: TGTGCCATCCGAAATCCTTCCGGGACTAGCGGCAATGAGCAGTTCTTC. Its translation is CAIRNPSGTSGNEQFF.

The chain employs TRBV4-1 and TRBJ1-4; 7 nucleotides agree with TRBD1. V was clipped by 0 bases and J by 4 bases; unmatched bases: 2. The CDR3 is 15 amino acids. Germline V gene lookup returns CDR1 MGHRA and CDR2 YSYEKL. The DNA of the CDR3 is TGCGCCAGCAGCCAAGAGGGACAGCATAATGAAAAACTGTTTTTT. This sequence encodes CASSQEGQHNEKLFF.